The T cell receptor beta chain under discussion was sequenced for a study of shared clonotypes between healthy human individuals. There were no recent acute infections or vaccinations among the donors, who were healthy HIV-negative adults. In the original analysis: As immunoSEQ supplied junction-only sequences (without quality scores), filtering differed. Only in-frame clones appear in the TCRdb table, and some are missing; sequencing was by immunoSEQ multiplex PCR. That table furnishes V, J and clone size, whereas the DNA furnished D and trimming. The repertoire includes under 600,000 clones, roughly 79% of them detected once, and about 12% sits in the top ten. The V gene lost 0 bases and the J gene lost 2 bases, with 5 bases spanning the gap. Germline V CDR1 and CDR2: SEHNR, FQNEAQ (reference sequence). The CDR3 has 13 residues. The study's findings and limits: The small donor group covered limited genetic and exposure diversity.

Comment on this clone: Its matching antigen is unknown.

The sequenced sample consisted of PBMCs. This receptor was obtained from a woman aged 40 to 50 in good health. Some clones in this sample may be carry-over from other donors' samples. V usage is TRBV7-9 and J usage is TRBJ2-7, with no clear D. The CDR3 here is CASSLAVAYEQYF. Written as DNA, the CDR3 is TGTGCCAGCAGCTTAGCGGTCGCCTACGAGCAGTACTTC.